One and the same sample provided the 21 T cell receptor beta chains below, sequenced in a study of blood T cell repertoires in COVID-19. Assay used: immunoSEQ multiplex PCR; TCRdb lists only in-frame clones, some missing. The table records about 170,000 clones, approximately 86% of them present only once. Sequencing was done on a sample of peripheral blood. These receptors came from a woman of 80 years or more with COVID-19, enrolled during active disease.

This rearrangement joins TRBV7-9 to TRBJ1-1, with TRBD1 as a possible D gene (5 bases). V lost 1 base, J lost 1 base, and 13 bases lay in between. The germline CDR1 and CDR2 sequences are SEHNR and FQNEAQ (reference sequence). There are 16 residues in the CDR3. The CDR3 DNA reads TGTGCCAGCAGCTTAGTCTCCGGGACTTCGAACACTGAAGCTTTCTTT. This codes for CASSLVSGTSNTEAFF.

The J gene is TRBJ1-2, the V gene TRBV12-3 or TRBV12-4, with D unresolved. The CDR3 spans 12 residues. Trimming shortened V by 1 base and J by 8 bases, and 8 bases separated the two germline ends. CDR3: CASSLGAVGYTF. In nucleotides, the CDR3 is TGTGCCAGCAGTTTAGGAGCGGTAGGCTACACCTTC.

The chain carries TRBV11-3 and TRBJ1-1; D is ambiguous. Trimming shortened V by 3 bases and J by 1 base, and 3 bases separated the two germline ends. The germline gives CDR1 SGHNT, CDR2 YENEEA. The CDR3 runs to 12 residues. The CDR3 loop is CASSFGNTEAFF. CDR3 coding DNA: TGTGCCAGCAGCTTCGGGAACACTGAAGCTTTCTTT.

In this sample, this clone turned up a few times. V is TRBV9 and J is TRBJ1-2; D remains ambiguous. CDR3 length equals 14 residues. The V gene's germline CDR1 is SGDLS and CDR2 YYNGEE. V was cut by 1 base and J by 7 bases, with 14 bases left in between. This chain's CDR3 is CASSVTKEKAGYTF. In DNA form, the CDR3 reads TGTGCCAGCAGCGTAACTAAGGAGAAGGCTGGCTACACCTTC.

The V call is TRBV7-3, the J call TRBJ2-3; 9 nucleotides line up with TRBD1. Germline V lookup: CDR1 SGHTA, CDR2 FQGTGA. V lost 5 bases and J lost 5; bases outside the gene matches: 8. The CDR3 has 15 amino acids. DNA for the CDR3: TGTGCCAGCAGCCCAATTGGACAGGGGAAAGATACGCAGTATTTT. Amino acid sequence: CASSPIGQGKDTQYF.

This chain links TRBV2 with TRBJ2-6; a possible D gene is TRBD1 (6 bases). Per the germline V gene, CDR1 is SNHLY and CDR2 is FYNNEI. CDR3 length: 15 amino acids. Trimming removed 6 bases from V and 0 bases from J, with 9 bases in between. The DNA of the CDR3 is TGTGCCAGCAGGACAGGACACTCTGGGGCCAACGTCCTGACTTTC. Translated: CASRTGHSGANVLTF.

The chain employs TRBV14 and TRBJ2-3; 10 nucleotides agree with TRBD2. The J segment lost 14 bases and the V segment lost 2 bases, leaving 4 bases of the junction unmatched. From germline, CDR1 is SGHDN and CDR2 FVKESK. The CDR3 sequence is 12 residues long. CDR3 coding DNA: TGTGCCAGCAGCCAAACTAGCGGGGCATGGTATTTT. Amino acids: CASSQTSGAWYF. The whole variable domain, filled in from reference TRBV14 and TRBJ2-3, reads EAGVTQFPSHSVIEKGQTVTLRCDPISGHDNLYWYRRVMGKEIKFLLHFVKESKQDESGMPNNRFLAERTGGTYSTLKVQPAELEDSGVYFCASSQTSGAWYFGPGTRLTVL.

This clone was picked up a small number of times. The chain has TRBV18 and TRBJ2-3; 10 bases match TRBD2. The germline CDR1 and CDR2 sequences are KGHSH and LQKENI. Trimming at V came to 5 bases and at J to 0 bases, leaving 5 bases not matched to a gene. The CDR3 covers 16 residues. This chain's CDR3 is CASSTLAGASTDTQYF. DNA for the CDR3: TGTGCCAGCTCAACCCTAGCGGGAGCGAGCACAGATACGCAGTATTTT. The whole variable domain, filled in from reference TRBV18 and TRBJ2-3, reads NAGVMQNPRHLVRRRGQEARLRCSPMKGHSHVYWYRQLPEEGLKFMVYLQKENIIDESGMPKERFSAEFPKEGPSILRIQQVVRGDSAAYFCASSTLAGASTDTQYFGPGTRLTVL.

This clone has only one observation. This chain connects TRBV10-3 to TRBJ2-5; D might be TRBD2 (5 bases). The CDR3 spans 15 residues. CDR1 ENHRY and CDR2 SYGVKD come from the germline V gene. Trimming shortened V by 3 bases and J by 2 bases, and 13 bases separated the two germline ends. The CDR3 DNA reads as TGTGCCATCAGTGACGGGCGGGCTACTCAAGAGACCCAGTACTTC. Amino acid sequence: CAISDGRATQETQYF.

The chain uses TRBV19 and TRBJ1-2; TRBD1 agrees at 8 bases. The V gene end was trimmed by 4 bases and the J gene end by 5 bases; junction bases not matched to a gene: 15. The CDR3 contains 17 residues. CDR1 is LNHDA and CDR2 is SQIVND in the germline V gene (reference sequence). CDR3 loop: CASSRRAQGAKAYGYTF. The CDR3 DNA is TGTGCCAGTAGTAGAAGGGCCCAGGGGGCAAAGGCATATGGCTACACCTTC.

Regarding this clone: One end of the junction varies from germline; a read error may be responsible. The chain couples TRBV6-1 to TRBJ2-3, with TRBD2 identical over 8 bases. This CDR3 spans 14 amino acids. CDR1 and CDR2 from the germline V gene are MNHNS and SASEGT. CDR3 in amino acids: CASSQAGAQDTQYF. The CDR3 coding sequence is TGTGCCAGCAGTCAAGCGGGAGCACAGGATACGCAGTATTTT.

This chain uses TRBV6-5 with TRBJ2-7, with a weak D call TRBD2 (7 bases). Germline CDR1 is MNHEY and CDR2 is SVGAGI. With 2 bases removed from V and 0 bases from J, the gap between germline ends came to 11 bases. The CDR3 is made up of 15 amino acids. Written as DNA, the CDR3 is TGTGCCAGCAGTTACGGGCGGGGGCCCTCCTACGAGCAGTACTTC. Translating it yields CASSYGRGPSYEQYF.

This chain links TRBV5-4 with TRBJ2-1; TRBD2 matches 13 bases. Germline CDR1 reads SGHNT; CDR2 reads YYREEE (reference sequence). This CDR3 is 17 amino acids long. Trimming took 3 bases from V and 8 from J; bases not matched to a gene: 11. This CDR3 reads CASSSGTSGTSSDEQFF. CDR3 in DNA: TGTGCCAGCAGCTCCGGGACTAGCGGGACTAGTTCAGATGAGCAGTTCTTC.

The gene calls are TRBV28 and TRBJ1-2; 8 bases align to TRBD1. Germline lookup yields CDR1 MDHEN and CDR2 SYDVKM. This CDR3 has 15 amino acids. J was trimmed by 5 bases and V by 2 bases; bases with no gene match: 7. The CDR3 loop is CASSLPGQASYGYTF. CDR3 bases: TGTGCCAGCAGTTTACCGGGACAGGCTTCTTATGGCTACACCTTC.

The table lists this clone with a few counts. The V gene is TRBV7-8, the J gene TRBJ2-6, with a tentative D call TRBD1 (6 bases). From germline, CDR1 is SGHVS and CDR2 FQNEAQ. CDR3 length equals 13 residues. V lost 3 bases and J lost 12, with 12 bases in between. CDR3 DNA sequence: TGTGCCAGCAGCTTGCGGACAGAGGGCGTCCTGACTTTC. This gives the protein CASSLRTEGVLTF.

V gene TRBV7-3 combines with J gene TRBJ2-2; D ambiguous. The CDR3 is made up of 13 amino acids. V gave up 2 bases and J gave up 7 bases, with 8 bases separating them. Germline lookup yields CDR1 SGHTA and CDR2 FQGTGA. The CDR3 here is CASSLRVNGELFF. DNA for the CDR3: TGTGCCAGCAGCTTACGGGTGAACGGGGAGCTGTTTTTT.

This clone was counted only a few times. This chain connects TRBV10-2 to TRBJ1-2; no firm D call. The CDR3 is 12 amino acids. CDR1 is WSHSY and CDR2 is SAAADI in the germline V gene. V was trimmed by 9 bases and J by 4 bases, leaving 12 bases between them. CDR3 DNA: TGCGCCAGTGGAGGAGTTGGCTATGGCTACACCTTC. This encodes CASGGVGYGYTF.

The V call is TRBV5-4, the J call TRBJ2-1; no firm D call. Trimming pared 3 bases from V and 5 bases from J, leaving 9 bases between. This CDR3 comprises 13 residues. Germline assignment: CDR1 SGHNT and CDR2 YYREEE (reference sequence). The CDR3: CASSSPGHNEQFF. The DNA for the CDR3 is TGTGCCAGCAGCTCCCCAGGCCACAATGAGCAGTTCTTC.

This clone was recorded once. The rearrangement uses TRBV10-3 and TRBJ1-1, with unresolved D. Germline V lookup: CDR1 ENHRY, CDR2 SYGVKD. Trimming left V 2 bases short and J 4 bases short, with 8 bases between. This CDR3 region has 13 residues. The CDR3 DNA reads as TGTGCCATCAGTGAGAATGGAGGCACTGAAGCTTTCTTT. Its translation: CAISENGGTEAFF.

The chain employs TRBV3-1 (or the pseudogene TRBV3-2) and TRBJ2-7, with D perhaps TRBD2 (6 bases). CDR1 LGHDT and CDR2 YNNKEL come from the germline V gene (reference sequence). CDR3 length equals 14 residues. The ends were cut back, 4 bases at V and 1 base at J, with 11 bases in the middle. CDR3 in amino acids: CASSPGGASYEQYF. DNA for the CDR3: TGTGCCAGCAGCCCCGGGGGAGCTTCCTACGAGCAGTACTTC.

The CDR3 DNA follows: TGTGCCAGCAGCCAGGAGAGCGGGAGGGTCTTGTTTTTT. Protein: CASSQESGRVLFF. The genes are TRBV7-3 and TRBJ2-2; 10 bases fit TRBD2. The length of the CDR3 is 13 residues. V gave up 5 bases and J gave up 15 bases; unmatched junction bases: 9. Per the germline V gene, CDR1 is SGHTA and CDR2 is FQGTGA.